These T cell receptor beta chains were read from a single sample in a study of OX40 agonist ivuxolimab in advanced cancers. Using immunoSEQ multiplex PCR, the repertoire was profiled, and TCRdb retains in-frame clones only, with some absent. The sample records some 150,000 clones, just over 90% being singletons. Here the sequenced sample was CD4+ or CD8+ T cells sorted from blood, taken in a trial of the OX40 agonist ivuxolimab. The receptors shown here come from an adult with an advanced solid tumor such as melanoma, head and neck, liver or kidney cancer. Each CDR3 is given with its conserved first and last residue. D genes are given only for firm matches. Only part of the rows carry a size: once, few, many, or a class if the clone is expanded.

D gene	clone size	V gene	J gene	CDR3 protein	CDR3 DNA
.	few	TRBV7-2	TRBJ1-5	CASSFLQDSNQPQHF	TGTGCCAGCAGCTTTCTACAGGATAGCAATCAGCCCCAGCATTTT
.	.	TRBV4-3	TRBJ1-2	CASSQELGIYDGDGYTF	TGCGCCAGCAGCCAAGAACTCGGCATCTACGATGGAGACGGCTACACCTTC
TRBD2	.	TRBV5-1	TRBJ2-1	CASSEPLAGGVNEQFF	TGCGCCAGCAGCGAACCTTTAGCGGGAGGTGTCAATGAGCAGTTCTTC
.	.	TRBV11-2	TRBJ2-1	CASSLEAANEQFF	TGTGCCAGCAGCTTAGAAGCAGCGAATGAGCAGTTCTTC
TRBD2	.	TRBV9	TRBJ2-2	CASSRTSGSVGTGELFF	TGTGCCAGCAGCAGGACTAGCGGGAGTGTGGGCACCGGGGAGCTGTTTTTT
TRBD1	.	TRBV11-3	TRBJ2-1	CASSRDREGYYNEQFF	TGTGCCAGCAGCCGGGACAGGGAGGGATACTACAATGAGCAGTTCTTC
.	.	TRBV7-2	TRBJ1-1	CASSLGASNTEAFF	TGTGCCAGCAGCTTAGGGGCCTCGAACACTGAAGCTTTCTTT
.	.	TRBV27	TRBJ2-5	CASSLTTQGGETQYF	TGTGCCAGCAGTTTAACCACTCAGGGGGGAGAGACCCAGTACTTC
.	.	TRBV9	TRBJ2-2	CASTGGNTGELFF	TGTGCCAGCACGGGCGGGAACACCGGGGAGCTGTTTTTT
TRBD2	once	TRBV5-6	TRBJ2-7	CASSAGTSGSYEQYF	TGTGCCAGCAGCGCCGGGACTAGCGGTTCCTACGAGCAGTACTTC